This T cell receptor (beta chain) stems from a study of blood T cell repertoires in COVID-19. Study context: COVID-19 samples collected from the United States, Italy and Spain covered acute and convalescent phases. PBMCs, B-cell-depleted T cells, or T cells were the source of the cDNA or gDNA that made up the material.

Participants, about 18 to 90 years old, spanned 25 or so US areas. V was clipped by 6 bases and J by 4 bases, with 10 bases between them. The CDR3 is 13 residues long. Germline V CDR1 and CDR2: WNHNN, SYGVQD (reference sequence). This table comes from immunoSEQ multiplex PCR, and its TCRdb copy is limited to in-frame clones, with some not included. The repertoire consists of 350,000 to 450,000 clones, with roughly four fifths occurring once and the leading ten covering around 5.1%. The chain joins TRBV10-1 to TRBJ1-3, with D possibly being TRBD1 (6 bases). This TCR derives from a woman aged 45-60 years who had recovered from COVID-19. The sample consisted of PBMCs or T cells enriched from blood (not recorded which). CDR3 region: CASRRQGGNTIYF. The CDR3 region has the DNA TGCGCCAGCAGGCGGCAGGGGGGAAACACCATATATTTT.